The 25 T cell receptor beta chains below were found in one sample sequenced in a study of PD-1 blockade in mismatch repair-deficient tumors. Their antigens remain unidentified. TCRdb keeps only in-frame clones here, not all; method: immunoSEQ multiplex PCR. The sample yields approximately 9,000 clones, about 93% seen once. Specified time point: 10-day in vitro stimulation with candidate neoantigen peptide 3. The sample in question was cells cultured in vitro, obtained from a patient treated with pembrolizumab. The source is an adult with mismatch repair-deficient cancer.

The V and J genes are TRBV2 and TRBJ2-4, with 7 bases aligning to TRBD1. Germline V gene lookup returns CDR1 SNHLY and CDR2 FYNNEI. Unmatched junction bases numbered 9, after V lost 6 bases and J lost 1 base. The length of the CDR3 is 16 residues. The CDR3 loop is CASRRGTARAKNIQYF. In DNA form, the CDR3 reads TGTGCCAGCAGGAGGGGGACAGCCCGGGCCAAAAACATTCAGTACTTC.

The V and J genes are TRBV7-6 and TRBJ2-7, with unresolved D. V lost 5 bases and J lost 5, with 13 bases in between. This CDR3 is built from 13 residues. Germline assignment: CDR1 SGHVS and CDR2 FNYEAQ. CDR3 DNA: TGTGCCAGCAGCCCCGAGCCCCGAGACGAGCAGTACTTC. Its protein is CASSPEPRDEQYF.

The chain combines TRBV27 with TRBJ2-1; 7 bases align to TRBD1. This CDR3 region has 15 residues. CDR1 MNHEY and CDR2 SMNVEV come from the germline V gene (reference sequence). The V and J ends lost 7 bases and 0 bases, in that order; junction bases with no gene match: 6. CDR3 sequence reads: CASKRDSLSYNEQFF. DNA of the CDR3: TGTGCCAGCAAACGGGACAGCCTCTCCTACAATGAGCAGTTCTTC.

This chain links TRBV9 with TRBJ1-2, with D possibly matching TRBD1 (5 bases). Between the trimmed V and J ends, which lost 0 bases and 0 bases, there was a span of 15 bases. Germline CDR1 and CDR2: SGDLS and YYNGEE. This CDR3 has 17 amino acids. The CDR3, as DNA: TGTGCCAGCAGCGTAGGGGTAGGGGCGATGACTAACTATGGCTACACCTTC. Its translation: CASSVGVGAMTNYGYTF.

This chain connects TRBV7-2 to TRBJ1-2; tentative D call: TRBD1 (5 bases). Per the germline V gene, CDR1 is SGHTA and CDR2 is FQGNSA. This CDR3 contains 16 residues. The germline V and J ends were trimmed by 8 bases and 2 bases, with 21 bases remaining between them. Here the CDR3 DNA reads TGTGCCAGCGAAATATGGGGGGGTCTGGTAAACTATGGCTACACCTTC. Translating gives CASEIWGGLVNYGYTF. Full variable domain (outside the CDR3, taken from reference TRBV7-2 and TRBJ1-2): GAGVSQSPSNKVTEKGKDVELRCDPISGHTALYWYRQSLGQGLEFLIYFQGNSAPDKSGLPSDRFSAERTGGSVSTLTIQRTQQEDSAVYLCASEIWGGLVNYGYTFGSGTRLTVV.

The chain is built from TRBV5-1 and TRBJ2-1; D perhaps matches TRBD1 (6 bases). Germline V gives CDR1 SGHRS, CDR2 YFSETQ. CDR3 size: 15 residues. V lost 2 bases and J lost 7, with 16 bases in between. CDR3 sequence reads: CASSFRVARGNEQFF. CDR3 nucleotides: TGCGCCAGCAGCTTCCGTGTCGCGAGGGGGAATGAGCAGTTCTTC.

The chain joins TRBV28 to TRBJ2-7; 7 bases agree with TRBD1. The CDR3 is 15 amino acids. With 8 bases clipped from V and 5 bases from J, the junction kept 15 bases outside the gene matches. The V gene's germline CDR1 is MDHEN and CDR2 SYDVKM. CDR3 amino acids: CASHSQGGADNEQYF. CDR3 in DNA: TGTGCCAGCCACTCCCAAGGGGGCGCGGACAACGAGCAGTACTTC.

The chain carries TRBV11-3 and TRBJ2-1, with D maybe TRBD2 (6 bases). This CDR3 has 14 amino acids. The V and J ends lost 3 bases and 9 bases respectively, with 15 bases between them. Germline values: CDR1 SGHNT, CDR2 YENEEA. The CDR3 region is CASSFGSFSSEQFF. In DNA, the CDR3 is TGTGCCAGCAGCTTCGGGAGTTTCTCCAGTGAGCAGTTCTTC.

In this sample, this clone is large (0.1 to 1%). The chain employs TRBV27 and TRBJ1-1, with no clear D. The CDR3 loop spans 14 amino acids. V was clipped by 7 bases and J by 4 bases, with 16 bases between them. Germline V gene lookup returns CDR1 MNHEY and CDR2 SMNVEV (reference sequence). The CDR3 region is CASNTKGEGTEAFF. CDR3 coding DNA: TGTGCCAGCAACACGAAAGGAGAGGGCACTGAAGCTTTCTTT.

The V call is TRBV2, the J call TRBJ2-3; D is unresolved. CDR1 is SNHLY, CDR2 FYNNEI, per germline. The CDR3 totals 14 residues. Trimming left V 2 bases short and J 6 bases short, with 12 bases between. The chain's CDR3 is CASSERSRGDTQYF. The CDR3 region has the DNA TGTGCCAGCAGTGAACGGTCTCGTGGTGATACGCAGTATTTT.

The chain has TRBV9 and TRBJ1-2; 9 bases map to TRBD1. Germline CDR1 SGDLS, CDR2 YYNGEE. The CDR3 is made up of 17 amino acids. The J segment lost 2 bases and the V segment lost 3 bases, leaving 11 bases of the junction unmatched. The CDR3 spells CASSAYRRQGVNYGYTF. CDR3 sequence (DNA): TGTGCCAGCAGCGCATACCGACGACAGGGGGTCAACTATGGCTACACCTTC.

The chain uses TRBV5-6 and TRBJ1-1; D not resolved. From germline, CDR1 is SGHDT and CDR2 YYEEEE. This CDR3 spans 12 amino acids. Trimming shortened V by 5 bases and J by 2 bases, and 7 bases separated the two germline ends. Here the CDR3 DNA reads TGTGCCAGCAGACGCCCTAACACTGAAGCTTTCTTT. Encoded protein: CASRRPNTEAFF.

V is TRBV7-3 and J is TRBJ2-1; 8 nucleotides align to TRBD2. The junction had 10 bases not matched to a gene; V was cut back by 1 base and J by 8 bases. This CDR3 is built from 16 residues. Germline lookup yields CDR1 SGHTA and CDR2 FQGTGA. The CDR3: CASSLMGEVAGYEQFF. As DNA, the CDR3 is TGTGCCAGCAGCTTAATGGGGGAGGTAGCGGGGTATGAGCAGTTCTTC.

This CDR3 reads CATSREDIGGVLNEQFF. CDR3 in DNA: TGTGCCACCAGCAGAGAAGATATAGGGGGCGTTCTCAATGAGCAGTTCTTC. J is TRBJ2-1 and V is TRBV15; the match to TRBD1 covers 7 bases. V lost 0 bases to trimming and J lost 6 bases; unmatched junction nucleotides: 11. This CDR3 comprises 17 residues. CDR1 LNHNV and CDR2 YYDKDF come from the germline V gene (reference sequence). Filled out from reference TRBV15 and TRBJ2-1, the complete variable domain reads DAMVIQNPRYQVTQFGKPVTLSCSQTLNHNVMYWYQQKSSQAPKLLFHYYDKDFNNEADTPDNFQSRRPNTSFCFLDIRSPGLGDTAMYLCATSREDIGGVLNEQFFGPGTRLTVL.

V and J are TRBV25-1 and TRBJ1-5; D remains ambiguous. Germline CDR1 is MGHDK and CDR2 is SYGVNS. V lost 8 bases to trimming and J lost 0 bases, with 11 bases between them. The CDR3 runs 14 residues. The DNA of the CDR3 is TGTGCCAGCTCGACCGGATATAGCAATCAGCCCCAGCATTTT. Translated: CASSTGYSNQPQHF.

CDR3: CASSPLGTSGVNTGELFF. In DNA form, the CDR3 reads TGTGCCAGCAGTCCGCTCGGGACTAGCGGAGTTAACACCGGGGAGCTGTTTTTT. The chain carries TRBV28 and TRBJ2-2, with 11 bases identical to TRBD2. The CDR3 extends over 18 amino acids. The germline V gene encodes CDR1 MDHEN and CDR2 SYDVKM. The V gene end was trimmed by 5 bases and the J gene end by 2 bases; junction bases not matched to a gene: 10. The full variable domain, completed using reference TRBV28 and TRBJ2-2, is DVKVTQSSRYLVKRTGEKVFLECVQDMDHENMFWYRQDPGLGLRLIYFSYDVKMKEKGDIPEGYSVSREKKERFSLILESASTNQTSMYLCASSPLGTSGVNTGELFFGEGSRLTVL.

The chain combines TRBV7-6 with TRBJ2-7; D is unresolved. V lost 9 bases and J 2 bases, leaving 17 bases between the germline ends. The germline V gene encodes CDR1 SGHVS and CDR2 FNYEAQ. The CDR3 loop spans 14 amino acids. DNA for the CDR3: TGTGCCAGTGCGACCTCGTGGGAAACCTACGAGCAGTACTTC. This encodes CASATSWETYEQYF.

The rearrangement uses TRBV14 and TRBJ2-5, with a possible D match to TRBD2 (5 bases). The CDR3 is 14 residues long. Germline lookup yields CDR1 SGHDN and CDR2 FVKESK. V was clipped by 0 bases and J by 5 bases, with 10 bases between them. The DNA for the CDR3 is TGTGCCAGCAGCCAAGAGGAGGTAACGGAGACCCAGTACTTC. It codes for CASSQEEVTETQYF.

This rearrangement joins TRBV10-3 to TRBJ2-7; D remains unclear. The CDR3 has 14 residues. Germline CDR1 is ENHRY and CDR2 is SYGVKD. Trimming removed 3 bases from V and 2 bases from J, with 11 bases in between. The CDR3 protein is CAISEGGWAYEQYF. CDR3 bases: TGTGCCATCAGTGAAGGCGGATGGGCCTACGAGCAGTACTTC.

This chain uses TRBV14 with TRBJ2-7; D unresolved. The CDR3 is made up of 14 amino acids. Germline values: CDR1 SGHDN, CDR2 FVKESK. V lost 0 bases and J 0 bases, leaving 6 bases between the germline ends. The CDR3 DNA sequence: TGTGCCAGCAGCCAAGAACTGTTCTCCTACGAGCAGTACTTC. Translating gives CASSQELFSYEQYF.

This rearrangement joins TRBV7-2 to TRBJ2-7, with D hard to call. V lost 5 bases and J 2 bases, leaving 16 bases between the germline ends. Germline CDR1 reads SGHTA; CDR2 reads FQGNSA. The CDR3 has 15 amino acids. The CDR3 protein is CASSPVVGTAYEQYF. CDR3 in DNA: TGTGCCAGCAGCCCCGTGGTGGGTACGGCCTACGAGCAGTACTTC.

CDR3 bases: TGTGCCAGCAGGTCTAAAGGGACTCTTGGCTATGGCTACACCTTC. Translated: CASRSKGTLGYGYTF. The chain is built from TRBV28 and TRBJ1-2; the D gene is possibly TRBD1 (5 bases). Germline V gene sequence: CDR1 MDHEN, CDR2 SYDVKM. With 6 bases removed from V and 4 bases from J, the gap between germline ends came to 18 bases. The CDR3 length is 15 residues.

This clone is a singleton in its sample. The chain links TRBV5-1 to TRBJ2-1; 7 bases agree with TRBD2. V lost 5 bases and J lost 10; bases outside the gene matches: 12. CDR3 length: 14 residues. Germline loops: CDR1 SGHRS, CDR2 YFSETQ. CDR3 sequence (DNA): TGCGCCAGCAGAACACGGACTAGTCGAAACGAGCAGTTCTTC. This gives the protein CASRTRTSRNEQFF.

V and J are TRBV11-1 and TRBJ2-1; 9 nucleotides agree with TRBD2. Per germline, CDR1 SGHAT and CDR2 FQDESV (reference sequence). V lost 4 bases and J lost 1; bases outside the gene matches: 8. The CDR3 has 17 amino acids. The CDR3 coding sequence is TGTGCCAGCAGCTCATATAATAGCGGGAGATCCTACAATGAGCAGTTCTTC. Protein product: CASSSYNSGRSYNEQFF.

The chain joins TRBV9 to TRBJ2-7; D is perhaps TRBD1 or TRBD2 (5 bases each). Trimming stripped 4 bases from V and 3 bases from J, with 17 bases between. The CDR3 has 15 residues. Germline V gene sequence: CDR1 SGDLS, CDR2 YYNGEE. CDR3 nucleotides: TGTGCCAGCAGCCCTCTGCTGGGGGAGATCTACGAGCAGTACTTC. It encodes CASSPLLGEIYEQYF.